Listed below are T cell receptor beta chains from one sample, sequenced in a study of shared clonotypes between healthy human individuals. Measured with immunoSEQ multiplex PCR; TCRdb has only the in-frame clones, and not every one. The sample shows around 560,000 clones, 85% to 95% of them seen only once. Sequenced input: naive CD8+ T cells sorted from blood. These TCRs come from a woman in her 30s in good health. The conserved cysteine and the conserved F or W are not part of the CDR3 here. Fields, in order: J gene, V gene, clone size, CDR3 protein. Rows give clone size only sometimes, using once, few, many, or a class for an expanded clone.

TRBJ2-3	TRBV6-4	.	ASSDSNVSADTQY
TRBJ2-3	TRBV28	.	ASSHWTGGGDTQY
TRBJ2-5	TRBV19	few	ASSTDSEETQY
TRBJ2-1	TRBV28	.	ASSGTSGNNEQF
TRBJ1-5	TRBV2	.	ASSEEAPSYQPQH
TRBJ2-1	TRBV6-4	.	ASSARGQWANEQF
TRBJ2-1	TRBV27	.	ASSLLGTSGPHEQF
TRBJ2-1	TRBV7-2	.	ASSPYPGLAGVPYNEQF
TRBJ2-7	TRBV6-5	.	ASSLGQTVAYEQY
TRBJ2-7	TRBV28	.	ASSSLSGRAVYEQY
TRBJ2-7	TRBV19	.	ASSISGATYEQY
TRBJ2-5	TRBV11-3	.	ASSSVGEGETQY
TRBJ2-5	TRBV28	.	ASSDPGTQETQY
TRBJ2-5	TRBV5-6	.	ASSLRGFYQETQY
TRBJ2-7	TRBV11-2	.	ASRGLSYEQY
TRBJ2-7	TRBV27	.	ASRTGTTSYEQY
TRBJ1-1	TRBV2	.	AIRTVNTEAF
TRBJ2-1	TRBV13	.	ASSSTPGQLTINEQF
TRBJ2-7	TRBV7-9	.	ASSQTSGRVNEQY
TRBJ2-7	TRBV10-3	.	AISLDRTYEQY
TRBJ2-2	TRBV9	.	ASSGGTGPGELF
TRBJ1-5	TRBV4-1	.	ASSRTPLEGGSVPQH
TRBJ1-5	TRBV27	.	ASRALGADQPQH
TRBJ2-4	TRBV5-1	.	ASSPDRFAKNIQY
TRBJ2-1	TRBV9	.	ASSVGLSLDNEQF
TRBJ2-7	TRBV27	.	ASSQGYEQY
TRBJ2-2	TRBV7-9	.	ASSPITAAGELF
TRBJ1-3	TRBV7-9	.	ASSPRGTGNTIY
TRBJ2-7	TRBV27	.	ASSYGASYEQY
TRBJ2-7	TRBV27	.	ASSSPGQVAYEQY
TRBJ2-7	TRBV27	.	ASRPGGGQSDEQY